These 30 T cell receptor beta chains were all obtained from the same sample, sequenced in a study of T cell responses to AZD1222 COVID-19 vaccine. Sequencing was performed with immunoSEQ multiplex PCR; in TCRdb, only in-frame clones are kept and a portion is missing. Of approximately 110,000 clones in the sample, 88% are singletons; the top ten hold over 8%. Sequences were derived from peripheral blood, sampled on day 0 of AZD1222 vaccination. These receptor sequences come from an adult in good health.

V gene TRBV9 combines with J gene TRBJ2-2; D perhaps matches TRBD1 (5 bases). CDR1 and CDR2 (germline): SGDLS, YYNGEE. This CDR3 contains 15 residues. V lost 0 bases and J lost 4, with 10 bases in between. The CDR3 coding sequence is TGTGCCAGCAGCGTAGCCAGGGCTGTCACCGGGGAGCTGTTTTTT. This sequence encodes CASSVARAVTGELFF.

The table lists this clone with a few counts. The chain recombines TRBV19 with TRBJ2-7, with a tentative D call TRBD2 (5 bases). The V and J ends lost 7 bases and 3 bases respectively, with 19 bases between them. The germline gives CDR1 LNHDA, CDR2 SQIVND (reference sequence). The CDR3 extends over 15 amino acids. In DNA, the CDR3 is TGTGCCAGTAAATTGCAGATGGGAGAAGGCTACGAGCAGTACTTC. This codes for CASKLQMGEGYEQYF.

The rearrangement links TRBV4-1 to TRBJ2-2; 11 positions agree with TRBD2. The CDR3 is 18 residues long. J gave up 4 bases and V 4 bases, and 11 bases lay outside the gene matches. CDR1 and CDR2 (germline): MGHRA, YSYEKL. The CDR3 coding sequence is TGCGCCAGCAGCCCAGAACTAGCGGGGGAGCCTCTCACCGGGGAGCTGTTTTTT. Translating it yields CASSPELAGEPLTGELFF.

V is TRBV3-1 (or the pseudogene TRBV3-2) and J is TRBJ1-2; D gene unclear. The germline gives CDR1 LGHDT, CDR2 YNNKEL (reference sequence). The V end was cut by 3 bases, the J end by 1 base, with 6 bases between. The CDR3 is 13 amino acids. CDR3 coding DNA: TGTGCCAGCAGCCAGGGGATTAACTATGGCTACACCTTC. This gives the protein CASSQGINYGYTF.

The V gene is TRBV10-3, the J gene TRBJ2-3; 10 positions agree with TRBD2. The CDR3 runs to 15 residues. Per the germline V gene, CDR1 is ENHRY and CDR2 is SYGVKD. J lost 0 bases, V lost 4 bases, and 1 base had no gene match. The CDR3 region has the DNA TGTGCCATCAGTGCGACTAGCGGGAGCACAGATACGCAGTATTTT. Its translation: CAISATSGSTDTQYF.

The chain couples TRBV7-8 to TRBJ2-1; D remains unclear. CDR3 length equals 16 residues. V was shortened by 5 bases and J by 4 bases, with 18 bases between the two germline ends. CDR1 SGHVS and CDR2 FQNEAQ come from the germline V gene. CDR3 coding DNA: TGTGCCAGCAGCCCCTTCTTTGGGTCTGGTTACAATGAGCAGTTCTTC. Translation: CASSPFFGSGYNEQFF. The variable domain in full, with the rest retrieved from reference TRBV7-8 and TRBJ2-1, is GAGVSQSPRYKVAKRGQDVALRCDPISGHVSLFWYQQALGQGPEFLTYFQNEAQLDKSGLPSDRFFAERPEGSVSTLKIQRTQQEDSAVYLCASSPFFGSGYNEQFFGPGTRLTVL.

The J gene is TRBJ1-2, the V gene TRBV6-5; D is undetermined. V was shortened by 5 bases and J by 0 bases, with 4 bases between the two germline ends. CDR3 length: 12 residues. The V gene's germline CDR1 is MNHEY and CDR2 SVGAGI. Written as DNA, the CDR3 is TGTGCCAGCAGTAGAGCTAACTATGGCTACACCTTC. This sequence encodes CASSRANYGYTF.

This rearrangement joins TRBV6-5 to TRBJ2-7, with 7 bases identical to TRBD1. This CDR3 is built from 15 residues. Germline CDR1 is MNHEY and CDR2 is SVGAGI. With 2 bases clipped from V and 0 bases from J, the junction kept 4 bases outside the gene matches. CDR3 in amino acids: CASSYSDRASYEQYF. The CDR3 DNA reads TGTGCCAGCAGTTACAGTGACAGGGCCTCCTACGAGCAGTACTTC.

The chain carries TRBV2 and TRBJ1-2; D remains unclear. The germline V gene encodes CDR1 SNHLY and CDR2 FYNNEI. This CDR3 region has 13 residues. The ends were cut back, 3 bases at V and 2 bases at J, with 7 bases in the middle. CDR3 DNA: TGTGCCAGCAGTGAGGGAGGAAACTATGGCTACACCTTC. Amino acids: CASSEGGNYGYTF.

A remark on this clone: Germline is not matched at one junction end, which may reflect a read error. The rearrangement uses TRBV7-2 and TRBJ2-1; TRBD2 agrees at 10 bases. This CDR3 contains 15 residues. Germline V gene sequence: CDR1 SGHTA, CDR2 FQGNSA. The CDR3 DNA reads TGTGCCAGCAGCCTAGCGGGAGCTATATACAATGAGCAGTTCTTC. Its translation: CASSLAGAIYNEQFF.

Written as DNA, the CDR3 is TGTGCCAGCAGTTTATTAAGTTCGGGAAATGAAAAACTGTTTTTT. It is translated as CASSLLSSGNEKLFF. The chain is built from TRBV27 and TRBJ1-4; D not certain. CDR1 and CDR2 (germline): MNHEY, SMNVEV (reference sequence). Trimming took 1 base from V and 5 from J, leaving 11 bases between them. The length of the CDR3 is 15 residues.

This clone was recorded once. This rearrangement joins TRBV9 to TRBJ2-3; no clear D. Trimming stripped 4 bases from V and 4 bases from J, with 13 bases between. This CDR3 has 14 residues. Germline CDR1 and CDR2: SGDLS and YYNGEE. As DNA, the CDR3 is TGTGCCAGCAGCATAGACCTCCCTCCAGATACGCAGTATTTT. Its translation is CASSIDLPPDTQYF.

This clone has a handful of counts. The V and J genes are TRBV28 and TRBJ2-1, with 8 bases identical to TRBD2. This CDR3 region has 17 residues. V lost 0 bases, J lost 4 bases, and 8 bases stayed unmatched. The germline V gene encodes CDR1 MDHEN and CDR2 SYDVKM. The DNA of the CDR3 is TGTGCCAGCAGTTTATGGGGACTAGGGGAGACTTACAATGAGCAGTTCTTC. The encoded protein is CASSLWGLGETYNEQFF. Supplemented by reference TRBV28 and TRBJ2-1, the full variable domain reads DVKVTQSSRYLVKRTGEKVFLECVQDMDHENMFWYRQDPGLGLRLIYFSYDVKMKEKGDIPEGYSVSREKKERFSLILESASTNQTSMYLCASSLWGLGETYNEQFFGPGTRLTVL.

This clone occurred a few times. The chain uses TRBV12-5 and TRBJ2-2; D tentatively fits TRBD1 or TRBD2 (7 bases each). The CDR3 length is 16 residues. CDR1 and CDR2 (germline): LGHNT, FRNRAP. The germline V and J ends were trimmed by 0 bases and 3 bases, with 11 bases remaining between them. CDR3 in amino acids: CASGLVQGRDTGELFF. The CDR3 DNA follows: TGTGCTAGTGGTTTGGTACAGGGGAGGGACACCGGGGAGCTGTTTTTT.

This chain connects TRBV18 to TRBJ2-7; no definite D call. Germline V gene lookup returns CDR1 KGHSH and CDR2 LQKENI. V lost 3 bases, J lost 0 bases, and 9 bases lay in between. This CDR3 contains 14 residues. The CDR3 DNA sequence: TGTGCCAGCTCACCTGGTATTAGCTCCTACGAGCAGTACTTC. This translates into CASSPGISSYEQYF.

This clone was found a few times. This chain connects TRBV21-1 to TRBJ2-1; the table gives TRBD1 as D, unverified against the DNA. TRBV21-1 is annotated as a pseudogene. CDR3 length: 14 residues. The CDR3: CALQGDRPYNEQFF. The DNA for the CDR3 is TGTGCCCTCCAAGGAGACAGGCCCTACAATGAGCAGTTCTTC.

This clone was recorded once. V is TRBV5-1 and J is TRBJ2-6; tentatively, D is TRBD1 (6 bases). The CDR3 contains 16 residues. Trimming removed 4 bases from V and 3 bases from J, with 14 bases in between. The germline V gene encodes CDR1 SGHRS and CDR2 YFSETQ. CDR3 sequence: CASSPYTGIGANVLTF. The CDR3 nucleotides read TGCGCCAGCAGCCCGTATACAGGGATTGGGGCCAACGTCCTGACTTTC.

The J gene is TRBJ1-5, the V gene TRBV30, with a possible D match to TRBD1 (6 bases). The V gene lost 4 bases and the J gene lost 1 base, with 11 bases spanning the gap. Germline assignment: CDR1 GTSNPN and CDR2 SVGIG (reference sequence). The CDR3 length is 14 residues. CDR3 sequence (DNA): TGTGCCTGGAACAGGGAGTCGAGCAATCAGCCCCAGCATTTT. Its protein is CAWNRESSNQPQHF.

The chain links TRBV5-4 to TRBJ1-1; D is unclear. This CDR3 is 14 amino acids long. The germline CDR1 and CDR2 sequences are SGHNT and YYREEE (reference sequence). V was cut by 2 bases and J by 1 base, with 9 bases left in between. In DNA form, the CDR3 reads TGTGCCAGCAGCTTAGGACGGACGAACACTGAAGCTTTCTTT. Its translation is CASSLGRTNTEAFF.

The chain is built from TRBV18 and TRBJ2-1; a weak D match, TRBD2 (6 bases). The germline gives CDR1 KGHSH, CDR2 LQKENI. The ends were cut back, 3 bases at V and 0 bases at J, with 12 bases in the middle. The CDR3 spans 16 residues. The CDR3 spells CASSPPVSGSYNEQFF. In DNA, the CDR3 is TGTGCCAGCTCACCCCCCGTTAGCGGCTCCTACAATGAGCAGTTCTTC.

The chain combines TRBV7-5 with TRBJ2-7; the table's D call of TRBD2 was not tested on the DNA. TRBV7-5 is marked as a pseudogene. The length of the CDR3 is 18 residues. CDR3 loop: CVRSSVSGRAPRVYEQYF. DNA for the CDR3: TGTGTCAGAAGCTCCGTCAGCGGGAGGGCTCCTCGGGTATACGAGCAGTACTTC.

This clone was seen a handful of times. V is TRBV28 and J is TRBJ2-4; D unresolved. V gave up 8 bases and J gave up 5 bases, with 13 bases separating them. The length of the CDR3 is 13 residues. The germline V gene has CDR1 MDHEN and CDR2 SYDVKM. The CDR3 nucleotides are TGTGCCAGCGTCAGGATAAGTCAAAACATTCAGTACTTC. Amino acids: CASVRISQNIQYF.

This chain connects TRBV7-6 to TRBJ2-3; the D gene is possibly TRBD2 (6 bases). The ends were cut back, 5 bases at V and 2 bases at J, with 17 bases in the middle. Per germline, CDR1 SGHVS and CDR2 FNYEAQ. The CDR3 totals 16 residues. CDR3 in DNA: TGTGCCAGCAGCCCTGGACTAACCTTGGACACAGATACGCAGTATTTT. This translates into CASSPGLTLDTDTQYF.

The CDR3 bases are TGTGCCAGCAGTTTCGCCACAGGGTACAATGAGCAGTTCTTC. Translation gives CASSFATGYNEQFF. V usage is TRBV28 and J usage is TRBJ2-1; possible D gene TRBD1, 6 bases. Germline loops: CDR1 MDHEN, CDR2 SYDVKM. The CDR3 is 14 amino acids. V lost 3 bases and J 4 bases, leaving 10 bases between the germline ends.

This sequence joins TRBV7-6 and TRBJ2-1; a possible D gene is TRBD2 (6 bases). Germline V gene sequence: CDR1 SGHVS, CDR2 FNYEAQ. This CDR3 is 16 amino acids long. V shed 2 bases and J shed 7 bases, with 18 bases lying between them. This chain's CDR3 is CASSLPPPAEGNEQFF. The CDR3 region has the DNA TGTGCCAGCAGCTTACCACCCCCAGCGGAGGGTAATGAGCAGTTCTTC.

The chain combines TRBV11-1 with TRBJ2-7; D ambiguous. This CDR3 has 12 residues. With 6 bases removed from V and 0 bases from J, the gap between germline ends came to 6 bases. Germline CDR1 reads SGHAT; CDR2 reads FQDESV (reference sequence). CDR3 nucleotides: TGTGCCAGCAGTTACGCCTCCTACGAGCAGTACTTC. As protein: CASSYASYEQYF.

The rearrangement links TRBV21-1 to TRBJ2-7. TRBV21-1 has pseudogene status. This CDR3 region has 12 residues. In nucleotides, the CDR3 is TGTGCCAGCTCTGAACCCTCCTACGAGCAGTACTTC. Protein product: CASSEPSYEQYF.

The chain uses TRBV6-7 and TRBJ1-3, with 10 bases that match TRBD1. TRBV6-7 counts as an open reading frame of uncertain function. The CDR3 loop spans 14 amino acids. The V segment lost 9 bases and the J segment 4 bases; nucleotides outside the gene matches: 6. The CDR3 DNA reads TGTGCCAGTTTTGACAGGGGGCCGGGAAACACCATATATTTT. Amino acids: CASFDRGPGNTIYF.

The chain joins TRBV28 to TRBJ1-2, with D hard to call. The CDR3 is made up of 12 amino acids. Trimming took 3 bases from V and 8 from J, leaving 10 bases between them. The germline CDR1 and CDR2 sequences are MDHEN and SYDVKM. DNA of the CDR3: TGTGCCAGCAGTTTTCGCGGGGAGGGCTACACCTTC. Encoded protein: CASSFRGEGYTF.

This clone was recorded once. The rearrangement joins TRBV19 to TRBJ2-6, with 9 bases aligning to TRBD1. The germline V gene has CDR1 LNHDA and CDR2 SQIVND (reference sequence). J gave up 2 bases and V 6 bases, and 2 bases lay outside the gene matches. The CDR3 totals 15 residues. The CDR3 region has the DNA TGTGCCAGTAGCACAGGGGGCGCTGGGGCCAACGTCCTGACTTTC. Translation gives CASSTGGAGANVLTF.